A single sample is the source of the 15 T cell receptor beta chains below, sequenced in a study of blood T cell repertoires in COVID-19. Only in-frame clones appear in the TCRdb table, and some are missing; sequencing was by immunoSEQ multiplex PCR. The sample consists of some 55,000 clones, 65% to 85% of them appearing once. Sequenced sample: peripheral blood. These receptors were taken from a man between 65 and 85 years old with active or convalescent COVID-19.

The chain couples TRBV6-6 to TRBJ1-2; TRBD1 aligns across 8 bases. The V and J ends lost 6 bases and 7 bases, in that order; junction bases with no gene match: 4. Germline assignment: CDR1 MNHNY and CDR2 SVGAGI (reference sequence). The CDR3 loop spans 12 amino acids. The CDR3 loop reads CASRDRASGYTF. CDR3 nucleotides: TGTGCCAGCAGGGACAGGGCCTCTGGCTACACCTTC.

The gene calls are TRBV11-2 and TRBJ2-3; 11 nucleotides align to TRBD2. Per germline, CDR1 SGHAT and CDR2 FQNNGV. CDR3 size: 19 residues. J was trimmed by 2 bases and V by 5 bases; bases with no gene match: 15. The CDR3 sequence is CASSPRPSGRSSYTDTQYF. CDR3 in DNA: TGTGCCAGCAGCCCCCGTCCTAGCGGGAGGTCGTCGTACACAGATACGCAGTATTTT.

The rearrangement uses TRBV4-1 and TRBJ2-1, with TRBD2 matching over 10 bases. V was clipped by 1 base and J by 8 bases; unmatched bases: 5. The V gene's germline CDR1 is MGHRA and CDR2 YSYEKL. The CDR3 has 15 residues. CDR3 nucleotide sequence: TGCGCCAGCAGCCAAGGGGCTAGCGGGAGCTATGAGCAGTTCTTC. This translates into CASSQGASGSYEQFF.

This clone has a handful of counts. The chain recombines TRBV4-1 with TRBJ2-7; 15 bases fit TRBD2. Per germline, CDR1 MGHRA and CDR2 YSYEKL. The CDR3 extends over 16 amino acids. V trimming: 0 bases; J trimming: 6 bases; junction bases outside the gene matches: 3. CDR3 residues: CASSQDKGLAGGEQYF. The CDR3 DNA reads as TGCGCCAGCAGCCAAGATAAGGGACTAGCGGGAGGCGAGCAGTACTTC.

The CDR3: CASSFLTGLEETQYF. CDR3 nucleotides: TGTGCCAGCAGCTTCCTTACGGGACTAGAAGAGACCCAGTACTTC. V is TRBV7-8 and J is TRBJ2-5, with 8 bases matching TRBD2. The germline gives CDR1 SGHVS, CDR2 FQNEAQ. The length of the CDR3 is 15 residues. With 3 bases clipped from V and 3 bases from J, the junction kept 6 bases outside the gene matches.

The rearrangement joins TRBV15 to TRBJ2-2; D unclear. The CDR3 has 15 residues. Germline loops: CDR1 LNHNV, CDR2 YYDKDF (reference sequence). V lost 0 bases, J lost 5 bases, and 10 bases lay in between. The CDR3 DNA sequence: TGTGCCACCAGCAGAGATTTACCGGTGACCGGGGAGCTGTTTTTT. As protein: CATSRDLPVTGELFF. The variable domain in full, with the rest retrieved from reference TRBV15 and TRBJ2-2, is DAMVIQNPRYQVTQFGKPVTLSCSQTLNHNVMYWYQQKSSQAPKLLFHYYDKDFNNEADTPDNFQSRRPNTSFCFLDIRSPGLGDTAMYLCATSRDLPVTGELFFGEGSRLTVL.

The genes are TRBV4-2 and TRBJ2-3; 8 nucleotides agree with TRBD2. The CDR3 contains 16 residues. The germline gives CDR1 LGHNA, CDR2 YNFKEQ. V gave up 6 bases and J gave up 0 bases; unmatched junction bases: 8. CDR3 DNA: TGTGCCAGCAGACAGAGACTAGCGTCTAGCACAGATACGCAGTATTTT. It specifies CASRQRLASSTDTQYF.

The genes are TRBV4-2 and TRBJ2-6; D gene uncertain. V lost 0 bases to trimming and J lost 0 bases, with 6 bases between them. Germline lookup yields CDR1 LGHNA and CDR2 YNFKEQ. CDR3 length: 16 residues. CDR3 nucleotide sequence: TGTGCCAGCAGCCAAGATCAGGCCTCTGGGGCCAACGTCCTGACTTTC. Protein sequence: CASSQDQASGANVLTF.

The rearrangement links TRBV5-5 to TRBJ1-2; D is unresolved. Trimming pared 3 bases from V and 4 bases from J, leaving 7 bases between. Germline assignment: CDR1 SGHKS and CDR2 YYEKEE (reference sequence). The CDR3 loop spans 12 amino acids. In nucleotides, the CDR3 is TGTGCCAGCAGCTCTGACACCTATGGCTACACCTTC. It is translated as CASSSDTYGYTF.

The CDR3 sequence: CASSESYSPLHF. The CDR3 DNA follows: TGTGCCAGCAGTGAAAGCTATTCACCCCTCCACTTT. The chain has TRBV25-1 and TRBJ1-6; D is ambiguous. From germline, CDR1 is MGHDK and CDR2 SYGVNS. V dropped 2 bases and J dropped 8 bases, with 4 bases sitting between them. This CDR3 contains 12 residues.

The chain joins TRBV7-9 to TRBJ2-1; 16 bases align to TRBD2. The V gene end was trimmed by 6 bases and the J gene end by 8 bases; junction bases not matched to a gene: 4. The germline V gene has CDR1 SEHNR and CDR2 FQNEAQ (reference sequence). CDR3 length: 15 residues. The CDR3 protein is CASSYGTSGRDEQFF. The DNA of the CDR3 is TGTGCCAGCAGTTATGGGACTAGCGGGAGGGATGAGCAGTTCTTC.

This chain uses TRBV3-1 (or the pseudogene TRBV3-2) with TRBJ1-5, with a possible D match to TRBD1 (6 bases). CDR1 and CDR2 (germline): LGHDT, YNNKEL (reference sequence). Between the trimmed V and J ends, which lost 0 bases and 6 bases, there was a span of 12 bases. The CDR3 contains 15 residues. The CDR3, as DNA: TGTGCCAGCAGCCAAGATGCGGGGGGCAGTCAGCCCCAGCATTTT. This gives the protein CASSQDAGGSQPQHF.

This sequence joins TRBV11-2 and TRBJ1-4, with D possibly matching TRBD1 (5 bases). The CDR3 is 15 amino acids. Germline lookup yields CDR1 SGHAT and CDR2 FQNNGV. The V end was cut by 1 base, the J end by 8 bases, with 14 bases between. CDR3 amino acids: CASSLAFGHQEKLFF. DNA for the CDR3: TGTGCCAGCAGCTTAGCGTTCGGACATCAGGAAAAACTGTTTTTT. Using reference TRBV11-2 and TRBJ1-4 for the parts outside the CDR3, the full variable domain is EAGVAQSPRYKIIEKRQSVAFWCNPISGHATLYWYQQILGQGPKLLIQFQNNGVVDDSQLPKDRFSAERLKGVDSTLKIQPAKLEDSAVYLCASSLAFGHQEKLFFGSGTQLSVL.

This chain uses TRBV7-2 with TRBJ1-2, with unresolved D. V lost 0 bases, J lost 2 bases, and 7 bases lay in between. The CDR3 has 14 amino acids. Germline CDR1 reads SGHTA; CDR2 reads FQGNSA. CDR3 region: CASSLARQNYGYTF. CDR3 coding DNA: TGTGCCAGCAGCTTAGCGAGACAAAACTATGGCTACACCTTC.

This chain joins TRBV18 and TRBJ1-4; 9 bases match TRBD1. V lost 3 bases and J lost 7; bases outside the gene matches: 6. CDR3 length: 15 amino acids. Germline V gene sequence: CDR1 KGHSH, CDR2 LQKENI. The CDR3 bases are TGTGCCAGCTCACCCGGACAGGGGATGGGTGAAAAACTGTTTTTT. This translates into CASSPGQGMGEKLFF.